Listed below are T cell receptor beta chains from one sample, sequenced in a study of post-analysis software for immune sequencing data. TCRdb used MiXCR to reprocess the PCR reads, holding one entry per CDR3 protein. Seen here are roughly 580,000 distinct CDR3 sequences, about 40% observed once, and the top ten hold approximately 1.7%. The material sequenced was blood. These receptors were collected from a girl between 5 and 17 years old with multiple sclerosis. Each CDR3 is given with its conserved first and last residue. D genes are given only for firm matches. Size is omitted from some rows. Given values are once, few, many or a class for expanded clones.

clone size	D gene	V gene	J gene	CDR3 DNA	CDR3 protein
NA	NA	TRBV7-2	TRBJ2-3	TGTGCCAGCAGCTTATCCCACACAGATACGCAGTATTTT	CASSLSHTDTQYF
few	NA	TRBV29-1	TRBJ2-7	TGCAGCGTTGTGACAGGCCTCTCCTACGAGCAGTACTTC	CSVVTGLSYEQYF
NA	TRBD2	TRBV6-8	TRBJ2-7	TGTGCCAGCAGCTCTAGGACTAGCGGGAGGTACGAGCAGTACTTC	CASSSRTSGRYEQYF
NA	NA	TRBV6-5	TRBJ1-6	TGTGCCAGCAGTTACTTCAGGAGAGAGAATTCACCCCTCCACTTT	CASSYFRRENSPLHF
few	NA	TRBV5-6	TRBJ2-6	TGTGCCAGCAGCCCCTTGGGGAGAAACGTCCTGACTTTC	CASSPLGRNVLTF
many	NA	TRBV5-1	TRBJ2-7	TGCGCCAGCAGCCAACTAGGGGAGCAGTACTTC	CASSQLGEQYF
few	NA	TRBV15	TRBJ1-5	TGTGCCACCAGTAAGGAAAATATGGGCAATCAGCCCCAGCATTTT	CATSKENMGNQPQHF
NA	NA	TRBV7-3	TRBJ2-1	TGTGCCAGCAGCTTATACAGGGAAGCCTCCAATGAGCAGTTCTTC	CASSLYREASNEQFF
NA	TRBD2	TRBV12-3/TRBV12-4	TRBJ2-5	TGTGCCAGCAGTTTAGCTAGCGGGGAAGAGACCCAGTACTTC	CASSLASGEETQYF
NA	NA	TRBV3-1	TRBJ2-3	TGTGCCAGCAGCCCGACCGGGGGGCAACTTACAGATACGCAGTATTTT	CASSPTGGQLTDTQYF
NA	TRBD2	TRBV11-3	TRBJ2-1	TGTGCCAGCAGCTTGGTAACTAGCGGGAGAAATGAGCAGTTCTTC	CASSLVTSGRNEQFF
few	NA	TRBV29-1	TRBJ2-3	TGCAGCGTTGAGCCCCGCACAGATACGCAGTATTTT	CSVEPRTDTQYF
few	NA	TRBV6-6	TRBJ2-3	TGTGCCAGCAGTTATAAGTTGGCCCCTCCAGATACGCAGTATTTT	CASSYKLAPPDTQYF
NA	NA	TRBV4-3	TRBJ2-4	TGCGCCAGCAGCCGCGCTGGGTTAGCAGCGTCCCTGGAGCAGTACTTC	CASSRAGLAASLEQYF
NA	NA	TRBV27	TRBJ2-7	TGTGCCAGCAGTCCGACGGGACGAGGAGACTACGAGCAGTACTTC	CASSPTGRGDYEQYF
NA	NA	TRBV6-6	TRBJ2-7	TGTGCCAGCAGTTACTCAAGGGGTGTCACGGACGAGCAGTACTTC	CASSYSRGVTDEQYF
NA	TRBD1	TRBV29-1	TRBJ1-1	TGCAGCGTTGATCGGGCAGGGGGTGAAGCTTTCTTT	CSVDRAGGEAFF
NA	TRBD1	TRBV30	TRBJ1-2	TGTGCCTCATCACAGGGGAAGTATGGCTACACCTTC	CASSQGKYGYTF
few	TRBD2	TRBV29-1	TRBJ2-1	TGCAGCGTAGGGCGGGAGATTTCCTACAATGAGCAGTTCTTC	CSVGREISYNEQFF
NA	NA	TRBV5-8	TRBJ1-2	TGTGCCAGCAGCTTGGCCGGGACGGACCGAGGCTACACCTTC	CASSLAGTDRGYTF
NA	NA	TRBV5-1	TRBJ1-2	TGCGCCAGCAGCTCGGGGTTAGGGATAACCTATGGCTACACCTTC	CASSSGLGITYGYTF
NA	NA	TRBV12-3/TRBV12-4	TRBJ2-5	TGTGCCAGCAGGGGGGTTTACGAGAAGTACTTC	CASRGVYEKYF
NA	NA	TRBV5-1	TRBJ1-5	TGCGCCAGCAGCTCAGCGGTCAATCAGCCCCAGCATTTT	CASSSAVNQPQHF
NA	NA	TRBV6-5	TRBJ2-7	TGTGCCAGCAGCCGCATCCGGGACCGCCCTGGGGAGTACTTC	CASSRIRDRPGEYF
NA	TRBD2	TRBV5-5	TRBJ2-1	TGTGCCAGCAGCGCCAGACTAGCGGACCTGGGGAATGAGCAGTTCTTC	CASSARLADLGNEQFF
NA	NA	TRBV5-1	TRBJ1-1	TGCGCCAGCAGCTTGGTTGGGGTGAACACTGAAGCTTTCTTT	CASSLVGVNTEAFF
NA	NA	TRBV7-8	TRBJ2-1	TGTGCCAGCAGCTCCCCCAGTGGAGTCGGTGAAGGCCCCTACAATGAGCAGTTCTTC	CASSSPSGVGEGPYNEQFF
NA	NA	TRBV24-1	TRBJ2-1	TGTGCCACCAGTGATCCGATTTACAATGAGCAGTTCTTC	CATSDPIYNEQFF
NA	TRBD2	TRBV20-1	TRBJ2-3	TGCAGTCCCTTGGGTAGCGGGGACGCAGATACGCAGTATTTT	CSPLGSGDADTQYF
NA	NA	TRBV10-3	TRBJ1-2	TGTGCCATCAGAGACCGAAACTATGGCTACACCTTC	CAIRDRNYGYTF
few	NA	TRBV5-1	TRBJ2-7	TGCGCCAGCAGCTTGGAACAGGGTCTGAAGCAGTACTTC	CASSLEQGLKQYF
once	NA	TRBV12-3/TRBV12-4	TRBJ2-3	TGTGCCAGCAGTCCCCGGGGTAGCGGACTTAGCACAGATGCGCAGTATTTT	CASSPRGSGLSTDAQYF
NA	NA	TRBV5-5	TRBJ2-3	TGTGCCAGCAGCGACTGGACTACACTTACAGATACGCAGTATTTT	CASSDWTTLTDTQYF
NA	TRBD2	TRBV7-8	TRBJ2-1	TGTGCCAGCGGTACTAGCGGGACTGGGGGGGAGCAGTTCTTC	CASGTSGTGGEQFF
few	NA	TRBV4-2	TRBJ2-5	TGTGCCAGCAGCCAAGAGGGCAGGTCACGACAAGAGACCCAGTACTTC	CASSQEGRSRQETQYF
NA	NA	TRBV5-1	TRBJ2-7	TGCGCCAGCAGCTTGGCCGAGGTCAGGGGCTGGTACGAGCAGTACTTC	CASSLAEVRGWYEQYF
NA	NA	TRBV12-5	TRBJ2-1	TGTACTAGTGCCCTGGGGGGGCGTAGGGGTGAGCAGTTCTTC	CTSALGGRRGEQFF
once	NA	TRBV7-2	TRBJ2-3	TGTGCCAGCAGCTTACAGGGGGGACGAGTGGATACGCAGTATTTT	CASSLQGGRVDTQYF
NA	NA	TRBV6-2/TRBV6-3	TRBJ1-1	TGTGCCAGCCTGGGGGCAGGGAATTCGGACACTGAAGCTTTCTTT	CASLGAGNSDTEAFF
once	TRBD2	TRBV4-1	TRBJ2-5	TGCGCCAGCAGCCAAGTTAGCGGGAGGGCTCAAGAGACCCAGTACTTC	CASSQVSGRAQETQYF
NA	NA	TRBV5-1	TRBJ2-7	TGCGCCAGCAGCTTGGGAATGGGTCAGAGCTCCTACGAGCAGTACTTC	CASSLGMGQSSYEQYF
few	NA	TRBV10-3	TRBJ2-3	TGTGCCATCAGTGTGGGGGATCTTACAGATACGCAGTATTTT	CAISVGDLTDTQYF
NA	NA	TRBV29-1	TRBJ2-3	TGCAGCGTTGGCCCCTCGTGGATCGAACCGAGCACAGATACGCAGGATTTT	CSVGPSWIEPSTDTQDF
many	NA	TRBV6-4	TRBJ2-3	TGTGCCAGCAGTGGGGACCGGGAAACAGATACGCAGTATTTT	CASSGDRETDTQYF
NA	NA	TRBV9	TRBJ2-7	TGTGCCAGCAGCTCAGATGGGACGGACACTAACGAGCAGTACTTC	CASSSDGTDTNEQYF
NA	NA	TRBV10-3	TRBJ1-1	TGTGCCATCAGTGGTTTGGGCATTAACACTGAAGCTTTCTTT	CAISGLGINTEAFF